This TCR beta chain was recorded in a study of cytomegalovirus exposure and HLA in healthy donors. Study at large: Later analysis reported that the 120 or so validation repertoires shared the platform of the roughly 630 first-cohort repertoires.

For this clone: Its antigen is not known.

Produced via immunoSEQ multiplex PCR; TCRdb's table is partial and in-frame only. Altogether 110,000 to 150,000 clones are present, less than 90% being singletons, with the ten largest covering about 2.8%. General study results and limits: The TCR clusters that emerged in the first cohort tended, a later analysis found, to co-occur in the approximately 110 validation repertoires. The classifier was said to identify cytomegalovirus status with high specificity and sensitivity. For most TCR sequences rarity was the rule, although some public TCRs occurred in many donors.

The CDR3 consists of 16 residues. The germline V gene encodes CDR1 SGHTA and CDR2 FQGNSA. V lost 1 base, J lost 2 bases, and 11 bases lay in between. This TCR was recovered from a man between 18 and 35 years old in good health and CMV-seronegative. The sequencing sample was made of PBMCs. This sequence joins TRBV7-2 and TRBJ1-4; D uncertain. CDR3 DNA: TGTGCCAGCAGCTTAGGGGGAGGAGGGACTAATGAAAAACTGTTTTTT. Translating it yields CASSLGGGGTNEKLFF.